Presented here are 28 T cell receptor beta chains from one specimen sequenced in a study of blood T cells in healthy people across ages. PCR was performed a second time for about 7 to 11 cycles using a sample-barcoded 5' primer and a J-beta primer mix. TCRdb reprocessed the 5' RACE reads with MiXCR, giving one entry per CDR3 protein. This repertoire shows roughly 500,000 distinct CDR3 sequences, 27% found once; its top ten account for around 18%. The sequencing input was blood. The receptors come from a woman in her 70s in good health.

The chain joins TRBV4-2 to TRBJ1-3; no clear D gene. Germline loops: CDR1 LGHNA, CDR2 YNFKEQ. V shed 4 bases and J shed 2 bases, with 9 bases lying between them. This CDR3 is built from 14 residues. This CDR3 is CASSPSLTGNTIYF. The CDR3 DNA reads as TGTGCCAGCAGCCCGTCTCTCACTGGAAACACCATATATTTT.

The rearrangement uses TRBV6-5 and TRBJ2-2; a weak D match, TRBD2 (5 bases). This CDR3 is built from 16 residues. The V gene lost 2 bases and the J gene lost 6 bases, with 16 bases spanning the gap. Looked up from germline, CDR1 is MNHEY and CDR2 is SVGAGI. The CDR3 here is CASSYRRTEPSGELFF. The CDR3 nucleotides are TGTGCCAGCAGTTACCGGAGGACGGAGCCTTCCGGGGAGCTGTTTTTT.

The J gene is TRBJ1-3, the V gene TRBV4-2, with D perhaps TRBD1 (6 bases). This CDR3 contains 15 residues. Germline values: CDR1 LGHNA, CDR2 YNFKEQ. V lost 2 bases and J 0 bases, leaving 8 bases between the germline ends. This chain's CDR3 is CASSQRGGSGNTIYF. CDR3 DNA sequence: TGTGCCAGCAGCCAAAGGGGGGGCTCTGGAAACACCATATATTTT.

About this clonotype: Just one base apart from a much larger clone, this may be a read error. This sequence joins TRBV7-2 and TRBJ2-5; D unclear. The J call may be wrong; the DNA end is better matched by TRBJ2-1. Germline V lookup: CDR1 SGHTA, CDR2 FQGNSA. This CDR3 region has 11 residues. The CDR3 loop is CASSLVYEQFF. The CDR3 nucleotides read TGTGCCAGCAGCTTAGTTTATGAGCAGTTCTTC.

In this sample, this clonotype turned up many times. The chain joins TRBV11-2 to TRBJ2-7, with unresolved D. There are 12 residues in the CDR3. Per the germline V gene, CDR1 is SGHAT and CDR2 is FQNNGV. With 1 base removed from V and 8 bases from J, the gap between germline ends came to 9 bases. The DNA of the CDR3 is TGTGCCAGCAGCTTAGTTCCTCTCAAGCAGTACTTC. This sequence encodes CASSLVPLKQYF.

In this sample, this clonotype turned up a few times. The chain is built from TRBV20-1 and TRBJ1-1; no reliable D call. V was cut by 5 bases and J by 3 bases, with 13 bases left in between. The germline CDR1 and CDR2 sequences are DFQATT and SNEGSKA (reference sequence). The CDR3 spans 13 residues. The CDR3 protein is CSASRGSDTEAFF. The CDR3 DNA reads TGCAGTGCTTCCAGAGGGTCAGACACTGAAGCTTTCTTT.

This chain connects TRBV20-1 to TRBJ2-1, with 9 bases fitting TRBD1. The DNA matches TRBJ2-7 better at its end, which makes the J call doubtful. This CDR3 is built from 16 residues. Germline V gene sequence: CDR1 DFQATT, CDR2 SNEGSKA (reference sequence). Here the CDR3 reads CSARRTRQGGTYEQYF. The CDR3 nucleotides read TGCAGTGCCAGACGGACGAGACAGGGGGGGACCTACGAGCAGTACTTC.

This clonotype was recorded once. The chain recombines TRBV7-2 with TRBJ2-5; 12 positions agree with TRBD2. V trimming: 2 bases; J trimming: 3 bases; junction bases outside the gene matches: 4. CDR3 length: 16 residues. CDR1 and CDR2 from the germline V gene are SGHTA and FQGNSA. CDR3 region: CASSLNRLAGEETQYF. The CDR3 coding sequence is TGTGCCAGCAGCTTAAACAGACTAGCGGGGGAAGAGACCCAGTACTTC.

This clonotype has a handful of counts. The chain is built from TRBV13 and TRBJ1-2; 10 bases fit TRBD1. The CDR3 has 12 amino acids. CDR1 is PRHDT and CDR2 is FYEKMQ in the germline V gene (reference sequence). Trimming cost V 9 bases and J 8 bases; bases outside gene matches: 6. CDR3 loop: CASRTGGTGYTF. The CDR3 nucleotides are TGTGCCAGTCGGACAGGGGGTACCGGCTACACCTTC.

This clonotype was counted only a few times. V usage is TRBV2 and J usage is TRBJ2-7, with 8 bases aligning to TRBD1. Germline values: CDR1 SNHLY, CDR2 FYNNEI. The CDR3 has 13 residues. J lost 2 bases, V lost 8 bases, and 5 bases had no gene match. The CDR3 loop reads CASGRGPTYEQYF. In DNA, the CDR3 is TGTGCCAGCGGCAGGGGGCCAACCTACGAGCAGTACTTC.

V and J are TRBV7-6 and TRBJ1-1, with a weak D call TRBD1 (5 bases). Trimming cost V 2 bases and J 1 base, with 11 bases left between them. The CDR3 spans 15 residues. Germline V gene sequence: CDR1 SGHVS, CDR2 FNYEAQ. In DNA form, the CDR3 reads TGTGCCAGCAGCTTAAGGGGCTTTGGGAACACTGAAGCTTTCTTT. Its protein product is CASSLRGFGNTEAFF.

The rearrangement uses TRBV12-3 or TRBV12-4 and TRBJ2-5, with D possibly TRBD2 on 6 matching bases. The V end lost 4 bases, the J end lost 9 bases, and 9 bases lay between the germline ends. This CDR3 contains 11 residues. The CDR3 reads CASSWEAAQYF. CDR3 nucleotides: TGTGCCAGCAGTTGGGAGGCGGCCCAGTACTTC.

This clonotype was counted between two and nine times. Compared with germline, one end of the junction differs, possibly owing to a read error. V is TRBV11-3 and J is TRBJ1-1, with D possibly TRBD1 on 5 matching bases. This CDR3 is 15 amino acids long. Per the germline V gene, CDR1 is SGHNT and CDR2 is YENEEA. The CDR3: CASSLAFAGRTEASF. CDR3 sequence (DNA): TGTGCCAGCAGCTTAGCGTTCGCAGGGAGAACTGAAGCTTCCTTT.

This clonotype was found many times. This chain uses TRBV2 with TRBJ2-7; 7 bases agree with TRBD1. Germline loops: CDR1 SNHLY, CDR2 FYNNEI. The CDR3 covers 12 residues. The junction had 4 bases not matched to a gene; V was cut back by 5 bases and J by 6 bases. In DNA form, the CDR3 reads TGTGCCAGCAGTCCGACAGGGCGCGAGCAGTACTTC. Protein: CASSPTGREQYF.

The chain recombines TRBV27 with TRBJ2-7; weak D call: TRBD1 (6 bases). Germline CDR1 and CDR2: MNHEY and SMNVEV (reference sequence). Trimming pared 5 bases from V and 4 bases from J, leaving 9 bases between. This CDR3 spans 12 amino acids. Here the CDR3 DNA reads TGTGCCAGCAGTGCAACAGGGTACGAGCAGTACTTC. Translation gives CASSATGYEQYF.

This clonotype was counted only a few times. One end of the junction fails to match germline, which may point to a read error. V gene TRBV20-1 combines with J gene TRBJ1-2; D is uncertain. The length of the CDR3 is 17 residues. Per germline, CDR1 DFQATT and CDR2 SNEGSKA (reference sequence). The CDR3 loop is CSAREFGVREPYYGYIF. The CDR3 DNA is TGCAGTGCTAGGGAGTTTGGGGTTAGGGAACCTTACTATGGCTACATCTTC.

The CDR3 bases are TGTGCCAGCAGTGGGAGCCCTGGACAGAGGGGCTACACCTTC. Its translation is CASSGSPGQRGYTF. This chain uses TRBV6-1 with TRBJ1-2, with D possibly matching TRBD1 (6 bases). V gave up 4 bases and J gave up 8 bases, with 17 bases separating them. This CDR3 spans 14 amino acids. CDR1 and CDR2 from the germline V gene are MNHNS and SASEGT.

This chain uses TRBV7-2 with TRBJ2-5; no reliable D call. This CDR3 region has 13 residues. Trimming took 1 base from V and 6 from J, leaving 9 bases between them. The germline V gene encodes CDR1 SGHTA and CDR2 FQGNSA. CDR3 residues: CASSLDFSKTQYF. In DNA form, the CDR3 reads TGTGCCAGCAGCTTAGATTTTTCGAAGACCCAGTACTTC.

In this sample, this clonotype turned up many times. The chain's CDR3 is CANWTGSWDTQYF. CDR3 DNA sequence: TGTGCCAACTGGACAGGGTCGTGGGATACGCAGTATTTT. The chain combines TRBV12-3 or TRBV12-4 with TRBJ2-3, with TRBD1 identical over 8 bases. This CDR3 is built from 13 residues. Trimming cost V 10 bases and J 6 bases; bases outside gene matches: 9.

This clonotype was picked up a small number of times. The J gene is TRBJ2-5, the V gene TRBV6-1; 8 bases fit TRBD2. The CDR3 covers 17 residues. With V trimmed by 2 bases and J by 5 bases, 13 bases remained unmatched. Germline V CDR1 and CDR2: MNHNS, SASEGT. CDR3: CASSERKAGAPWETQYF. The CDR3 DNA follows: TGTGCCAGCAGTGAAAGGAAAGCGGGGGCCCCTTGGGAGACCCAGTACTTC.

The genes are TRBV6-2 or TRBV6-3 and TRBJ2-7; D is tentatively TRBD1 or TRBD2 (7 bases each). The CDR3 covers 18 residues. V was cut by 0 bases and J by 2 bases, with 20 bases left in between. CDR1 MNHEY and CDR2 SVGEGT come from the germline V gene. This CDR3 reads CASSYSREGASLAYEQYV. In DNA, the CDR3 is TGTGCCAGCAGTTACTCAAGGGAGGGGGCCTCCCTTGCCTACGAGCAGTACGTC.

In this sample, this clonotype turned up a few times. The chain links TRBV12-3 or TRBV12-4 to TRBJ2-3; D might be TRBD1 (5 bases). The CDR3 runs 15 residues. V was cut by 3 bases and J by 0 bases, with 10 bases left in between. Here the CDR3 reads CASSLAGLSTDTQYF. The CDR3 DNA reads as TGTGCCAGCAGTTTGGCAGGGTTGAGCACAGATACGCAGTATTTT.

This clonotype was picked up a small number of times. The rearrangement joins TRBV20-1 to TRBJ2-1, with TRBD2 matching over 8 bases. This CDR3 is built from 15 residues. CDR1 and CDR2 (germline): DFQATT, SNEGSKA (reference sequence). Trimming removed 6 bases from V and 2 bases from J; junction bases left unmatched: 9. CDR3 DNA sequence: TGCAGTGCCCCCCTGGGGCGGGGGGCCTACAATGAGCAGTTCTTC. Translation gives CSAPLGRGAYNEQFF.

The chain recombines TRBV12-3 or TRBV12-4 with TRBJ2-4, with D perhaps given as TRBD1 or TRBD2 (5 bases each). The CDR3 is 14 residues long. V lost 3 bases to trimming and J lost 5 bases, with 11 bases between them. CDR3 in amino acids: CASSFGGSQNIQYF. CDR3 sequence (DNA): TGTGCCAGCAGTTTTGGGGGTTCCCAAAACATTCAGTACTTC.

Of note for this clonotype: One end of the junction is discordant with germline, which a read error may explain. The rearrangement joins TRBV7-6 to TRBJ2-1, with D perhaps matching TRBD1 or TRBD2 (5 bases each). The CDR3 is 15 residues long. The germline CDR1 and CDR2 sequences are SGHVS and FNYEAQ. In DNA, the CDR3 is TGTGCCAGCGGGGGACGTGGGACCTCCTACGATGAGCAGTTCTTC. This sequence encodes CASGGRGTSYDEQFF.

A few counts support this clonotype. The chain has TRBV7-2 and TRBJ1-6; tentative D call: TRBD1 (5 bases). Germline V gene lookup returns CDR1 SGHTA and CDR2 FQGNSA. CDR3 length: 13 amino acids. Trimming shortened V by 5 bases and J by 10 bases, and 12 bases separated the two germline ends. The CDR3 nucleotides are TGTGCCAGCAGCGACAGAAGGAACTCACCCCTCCACTTT. Translating gives CASSDRRNSPLHF.

This clonotype was observed a few times. The CDR3 nucleotides are TGCAGTGTCCCGGACAGGGGGTTCCAAGAGACCCAGTACTTC. Its translation is CSVPDRGFQETQYF. The chain couples TRBV20-1 to TRBJ2-5, with TRBD1 matching over 10 bases. The CDR3 is 14 residues long. Germline lookup yields CDR1 DFQATT and CDR2 SNEGSKA (reference sequence). With V trimmed by 7 bases and J by 1 base, 6 bases remained unmatched.

The V and J genes are TRBV11-3 and TRBJ2-3, with 9 bases that match TRBD2. Germline V gene lookup returns CDR1 SGHNT and CDR2 YENEEA. Germline trimming cut 3 bases from V and 6 bases from J; bases unmatched to any gene: 10. The CDR3 totals 16 residues. CDR3 region: CASSFIAGATADTQYF. As DNA, the CDR3 is TGTGCCAGCAGCTTTATAGCGGGGGCCACAGCGGATACGCAGTATTTT. Filled out from reference TRBV11-3 and TRBJ2-3, the complete variable domain reads EAGVVQSPRYKIIEKKQPVAFWCNPISGHNTLYWYLQNLGQGPELLIRYENEEAVDDSQLPKDRFSAERLKGVDSTLKIQPAELGDSAVYLCASSFIAGATADTQYFGPGTRLTVL.